A single sample gave rise to the 9 T cell receptor beta chains below, sequenced in a study of blood T cells in healthy people across ages. Next came a second PCR, run for roughly 6 to 11 cycles, which used a sample-barcoded 5' primer along with a J-beta primer mix. MiXCR, applied by TCRdb to the 5' RACE reads, yields one record per CDR3 protein. This table has over 700,000 distinct CDR3 sequences, about 25% appearing once. These sequences were also reported in another study, on T cells of mothers and their children.

The specimen sequenced was blood. These TCRs come from a boy aged 5-17 years in good health.

This clonotype was observed a few times. The rearrangement links TRBV7-8 to TRBJ2-3; TRBD2 aligns across 7 bases. Germline values: CDR1 SGHVS, CDR2 FQNEAQ. This CDR3 is built from 16 residues. Losses at the gene ends were 5 bases for V and 2 bases for J; bases not matched to a gene: 10. CDR3 residues: CASSSRLRGYTDTQYF. CDR3 sequence (DNA): TGTGCCAGCAGCAGCCGTTTGCGGGGGTACACAGATACGCAGTATTTT.

With respect to this clonotype: The junction differs from germline at one of its ends, possibly a read error. The rearrangement uses TRBV12-3 or TRBV12-4 and TRBJ2-3, with a tentative D call TRBD2 (6 bases). CDR3 length equals 15 residues. CDR3: CASSFSGVGADTQYF. DNA of the CDR3: TGTGCCAGCAGCTTTTCGGGAGTGGGCGCAGATACGCAATATTTT.

The sample holds a few counts of this clonotype. Compared with germline, one end of the junction differs, possibly owing to a read error. The V gene is TRBV6-2 or TRBV6-3, the J gene TRBJ2-2, with D maybe TRBD1 (6 bases). The germline gives CDR1 MNHEY, CDR2 SVGEGT. This CDR3 region has 14 residues. CDR3 protein: CAGSSAQGTGELFF. In DNA, the CDR3 is TGTGCCGGCAGTTCAGCCCAGGGGACCGGGGAGCTGTTTTTT.

A few counts support this clonotype. V and J are TRBV7-9 and TRBJ1-6; D is uncertain. V gave up 6 bases and J gave up 6 bases, with 15 bases separating them. CDR3 size: 15 residues. Germline V gene sequence: CDR1 SEHNR, CDR2 FQNEAQ (reference sequence). The CDR3 loop is CASSGLGGFNSPLHF. In DNA form, the CDR3 reads TGTGCCAGCAGTGGATTGGGTGGGTTTAATTCACCCCTCCACTTT.

The chain couples TRBV6-5 to TRBJ2-2, with 7 bases fitting TRBD2. Trimming cost V 7 bases and J 2 bases; bases outside gene matches: 4. Germline V gene sequence: CDR1 MNHEY, CDR2 SVGAGI. This CDR3 is 14 amino acids long. The CDR3 bases are TGTGCCAGCAACGGCGGGAGTAACACCGGGGAGCTGTTTTTT. Its translation is CASNGGSNTGELFF.

This clonotype was observed a handful of times. The rearrangement links TRBV6-6 to TRBJ1-4; D not resolved. The V and J ends lost 6 bases and 0 bases respectively, with 11 bases between them. The CDR3 covers 15 residues. CDR1 and CDR2 (germline): MNHNY, SVGAGI (reference sequence). In DNA, the CDR3 is TGTGCCAGCAGATACGTCACGGCAACTAATGAAAAACTGTTTTTT. This codes for CASRYVTATNEKLFF.

The chain has TRBV27 and TRBJ2-5; D remains ambiguous. The J call could be wrong; TRBJ2-7 is a better fit for the DNA end. This CDR3 is 14 amino acids long. The germline CDR1 and CDR2 sequences are MNHEY and SMNVEV (reference sequence). CDR3 nucleotide sequence: TGTGCCAGCCACAGAGACCGCGACTCCTACGAGCAGTACTTC. Residues: CASHRDRDSYEQYF.

This clonotype was observed a handful of times. The V and J genes are TRBV29-1 and TRBJ2-3; 8 nucleotides align to TRBD2. Trimming removed 6 bases from V and 5 bases from J; junction bases left unmatched: 1. Germline CDR1 reads SQVTM; CDR2 reads ANQGSEA. CDR3 size: 11 residues. Here the CDR3 reads CSVAGEDTQYF. In DNA, the CDR3 is TGCAGCGTAGCGGGAGAAGATACGCAGTATTTT.

This clonotype appeared a few times. This chain joins TRBV6-5 and TRBJ1-5; D gene ambiguous. The germline gives CDR1 MNHEY, CDR2 SVGAGI. With 5 bases removed from V and 2 bases from J, the gap between germline ends came to 7 bases. The CDR3 is 13 amino acids. Here the CDR3 DNA reads TGTGCCAGCAGTACGTCTGGCAATCAGCCCCAGCATTTT. This codes for CASSTSGNQPQHF.